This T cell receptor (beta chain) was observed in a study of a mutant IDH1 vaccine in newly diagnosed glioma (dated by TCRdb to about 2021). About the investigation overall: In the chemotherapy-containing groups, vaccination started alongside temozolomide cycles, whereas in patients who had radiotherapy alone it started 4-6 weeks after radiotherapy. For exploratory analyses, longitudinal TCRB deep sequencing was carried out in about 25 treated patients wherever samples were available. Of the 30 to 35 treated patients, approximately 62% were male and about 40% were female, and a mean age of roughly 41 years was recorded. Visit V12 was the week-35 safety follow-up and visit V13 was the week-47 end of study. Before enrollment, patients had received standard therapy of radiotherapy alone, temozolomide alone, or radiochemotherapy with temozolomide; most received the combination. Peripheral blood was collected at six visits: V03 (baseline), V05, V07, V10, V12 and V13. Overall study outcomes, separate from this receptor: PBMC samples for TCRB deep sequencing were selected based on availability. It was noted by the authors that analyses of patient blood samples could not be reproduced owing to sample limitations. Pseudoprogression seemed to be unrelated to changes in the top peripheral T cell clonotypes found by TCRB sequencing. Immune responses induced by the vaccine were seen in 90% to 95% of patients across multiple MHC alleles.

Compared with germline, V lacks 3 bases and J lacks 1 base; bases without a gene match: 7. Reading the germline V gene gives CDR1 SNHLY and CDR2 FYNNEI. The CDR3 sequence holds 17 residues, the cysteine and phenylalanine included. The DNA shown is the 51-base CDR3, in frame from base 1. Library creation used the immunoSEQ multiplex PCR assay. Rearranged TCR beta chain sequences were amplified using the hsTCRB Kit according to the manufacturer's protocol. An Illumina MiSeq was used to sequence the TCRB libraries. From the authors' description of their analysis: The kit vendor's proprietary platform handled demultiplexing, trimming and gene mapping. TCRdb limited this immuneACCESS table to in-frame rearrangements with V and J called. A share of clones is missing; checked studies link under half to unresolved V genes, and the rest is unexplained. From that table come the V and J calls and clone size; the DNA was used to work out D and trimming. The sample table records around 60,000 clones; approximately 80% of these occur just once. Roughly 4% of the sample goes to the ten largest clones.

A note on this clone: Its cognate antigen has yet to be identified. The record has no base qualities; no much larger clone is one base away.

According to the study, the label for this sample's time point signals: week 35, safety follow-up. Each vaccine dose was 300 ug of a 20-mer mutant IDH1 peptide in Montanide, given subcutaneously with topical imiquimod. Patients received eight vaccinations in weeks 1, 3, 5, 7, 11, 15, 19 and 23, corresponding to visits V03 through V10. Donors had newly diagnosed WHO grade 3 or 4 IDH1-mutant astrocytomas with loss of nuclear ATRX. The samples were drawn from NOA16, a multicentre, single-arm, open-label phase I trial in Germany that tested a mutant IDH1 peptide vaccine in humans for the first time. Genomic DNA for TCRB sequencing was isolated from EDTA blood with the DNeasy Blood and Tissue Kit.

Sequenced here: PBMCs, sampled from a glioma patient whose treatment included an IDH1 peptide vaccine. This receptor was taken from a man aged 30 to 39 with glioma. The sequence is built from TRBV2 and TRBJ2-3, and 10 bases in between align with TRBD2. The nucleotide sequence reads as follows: TGTGCCAGCAGTGATATCCGGACTAGCGGAGGCACAGATACGCAGTATTTT. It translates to CASSDIRTSGGTDTQYF.